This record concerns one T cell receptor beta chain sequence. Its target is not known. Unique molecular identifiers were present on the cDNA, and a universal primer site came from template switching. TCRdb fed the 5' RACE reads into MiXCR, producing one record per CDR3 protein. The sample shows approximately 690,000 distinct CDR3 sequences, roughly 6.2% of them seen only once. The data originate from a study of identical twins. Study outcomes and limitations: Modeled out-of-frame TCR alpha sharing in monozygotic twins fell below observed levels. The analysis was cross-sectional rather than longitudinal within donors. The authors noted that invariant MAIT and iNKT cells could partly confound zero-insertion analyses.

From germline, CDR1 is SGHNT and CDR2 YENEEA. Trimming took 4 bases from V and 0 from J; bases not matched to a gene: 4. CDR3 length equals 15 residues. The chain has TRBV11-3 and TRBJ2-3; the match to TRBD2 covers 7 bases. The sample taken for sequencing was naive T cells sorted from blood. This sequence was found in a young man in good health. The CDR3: CASSSDGGSTDTQYF. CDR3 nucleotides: TGTGCCAGCAGCTCCGACGGGGGGAGCACAGATACGCAGTATTTT. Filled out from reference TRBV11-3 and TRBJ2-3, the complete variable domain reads EAGVVQSPRYKIIEKKQPVAFWCNPISGHNTLYWYLQNLGQGPELLIRYENEEAVDDSQLPKDRFSAERLKGVDSTLKIQPAELGDSAVYLCASSSDGGSTDTQYFGPGTRLTVL.